This TCR beta chain was retrieved from a study of CD8 T cells in Susac syndrome. In the study overall: Treatment status at blood draw for the Susac syndrome patients was therapy-naive, corticosteroids, or intravenous immunoglobulin alone.

This CDR3 has 14 amino acids. V was pared by 6 bases and J by 7 bases, with 10 bases of the junction left unmatched. RNA, at about 0.45 to 1 ug, was reverse transcribed with random hexamers. TCRdb reanalysed the immunoSEQ multiplex PCR reads using MiXCR and keeps one entry per CDR3 protein. The sample holds around 170,000 distinct CDR3 sequences, approximately 94% seen once. Sequences were obtained from CD4+ T cells from PBMCs. The TCR comes from a human donor with Susac syndrome. The J gene is TRBJ1-1, the V gene TRBV12-3 or TRBV12-4; TRBD1 aligns across 8 bases. CDR3 loop: CASSIKTGAGEAFF. In DNA, the CDR3 is TGTGCCAGCAGCATCAAGACAGGGGCGGGTGAAGCTTTCTTT.